The 22 T cell receptor beta chains presented below share a single source sample, sequenced in a study of beta chain features in type 1 diabetes. Study-level points and caveats: Moderately but significantly shorter TCRB CDR3s were found in Type 1 diabetes patients in all four CD4+ subsets.

Their cognate antigens are unknown. Sequencing targeted expressed TCRB transcripts, as all isolated RNA had been reverse transcribed. The method was immunoSEQ multiplex PCR; TCRdb's version includes in-frame clones alone and lacks a portion of them. The data hold under 150,000 clones, with roughly 10% observed a single time. Sequencing was done on a sample of central memory CD4+ T cells from blood. These receptors were obtained from a man aged 25-40 years with type 1 diabetes.

This clone was seen only a few times. V and J are TRBV19 and TRBJ2-7, with TRBD1 identical over 9 bases. The germline gives CDR1 LNHDA, CDR2 SQIVND (reference sequence). The CDR3 covers 14 residues. V lost 7 bases, J lost 5 bases, and 9 bases stayed unmatched. This CDR3 reads CASMPGTGMNEQYF. CDR3 DNA: TGTGCCAGTATGCCCGGGACAGGGATGAACGAGCAGTACTTC.

This clone was counted between two and nine times. V gene TRBV18 combines with J gene TRBJ2-1; 7 bases match TRBD2. Germline CDR1 and CDR2: KGHSH and LQKENI. J gave up 6 bases and V 4 bases, and 9 bases lay outside the gene matches. CDR3 length: 15 residues. The CDR3 sequence: CASSRDIRGGNEQFF. The CDR3 region has the DNA TGTGCCAGCTCACGGGATATTCGCGGGGGCAATGAGCAGTTCTTC.

This clone was found a few times. V and J are TRBV4-2 and TRBJ1-5; D may be TRBD1 (6 bases). The germline gives CDR1 LGHNA, CDR2 YNFKEQ. Between the trimmed V and J ends, which lost 4 bases and 10 bases, there was a span of 11 bases. The CDR3 consists of 12 residues. The CDR3 sequence: CASSLTQGPQHF. The CDR3 DNA follows: TGTGCCAGCAGCCTCACACAGGGTCCCCAGCATTTT.

The rearrangement joins TRBV5-1 to TRBJ1-4, with TRBD1 as a possible D gene (6 bases). The V end was cut by 0 bases, the J end by 5 bases, with 8 bases between. Per germline, CDR1 SGHRS and CDR2 YFSETQ. The CDR3 covers 14 residues. The CDR3 DNA follows: TGCGCCAGCAGCTTGGATGGGGGCAATGAAAAACTGTTTTTT. It specifies CASSLDGGNEKLFF. Supplemented by reference TRBV5-1 and TRBJ1-4, the full variable domain reads KAGVTQTPRYLIKTRGQQVTLSCSPISGHRSVSWYQQTPGQGLQFLFEYFSETQRNKGNFPGRFSGRQFSNSRSEMNVSTLELGDSALYLCASSLDGGNEKLFFGSGTQLSVL.

This clone was seen a few times. The chain recombines TRBV18 with TRBJ2-5; 7 positions agree with TRBD1. Germline V CDR1 and CDR2: KGHSH, LQKENI. The CDR3 is 12 amino acids. Losses at the gene ends were 6 bases for V and 9 bases for J; bases not matched to a gene: 7. This CDR3 is CASSTGFTSQYF. The DNA of the CDR3 is TGTGCCAGCTCGACAGGGTTTACCTCCCAGTACTTC.

In its sample, this clone was seen a few times. V usage is TRBV18 and J usage is TRBJ2-2; 9 nucleotides align to TRBD1. The germline gives CDR1 KGHSH, CDR2 LQKENI. The V gene end was trimmed by 6 bases and the J gene end by 4 bases; junction bases not matched to a gene: 9. This CDR3 has 16 amino acids. Written as DNA, the CDR3 is TGTGCCAGCTCCGCGGACAGGGGTTTGGCCACCGGGGAGCTGTTTTTT. It specifies CASSADRGLATGELFF.

There are many counts of this clone. The V gene is TRBV16, the J gene TRBJ2-4, with D possibly matching TRBD1 (5 bases). V lost 0 bases and J lost 6, with 9 bases in between. The CDR3 covers 14 residues. The germline V gene encodes CDR1 KGHSY and CDR2 FQNENV. The CDR3 spells CASSQSSGRNIQYF. The CDR3 DNA follows: TGTGCCAGCAGCCAATCGTCAGGGCGAAACATTCAGTACTTC.

This clone was seen only a few times. This sequence joins TRBV28 and TRBJ2-7; no clear D. Germline-derived CDR1 and CDR2 are MDHEN and SYDVKM. V lost 6 bases to trimming and J lost 3 bases, with 15 bases between them. The CDR3 sequence is 14 residues long. This chain's CDR3 is CASSLPGPNYEQYF. For the CDR3, the DNA is TGTGCCAGCAGCCTGCCGGGTCCCAACTACGAGCAGTACTTC.

V usage is TRBV5-5 and J usage is TRBJ1-1, with TRBD1 identical over 7 bases. The CDR3 loop spans 13 amino acids. V trimming: 4 bases; J trimming: 8 bases; junction bases outside the gene matches: 8. Germline CDR1 and CDR2: SGHKS and YYEKEE (reference sequence). This CDR3 is CASSRPPGQEAFF. CDR3 bases: TGTGCCAGCAGCCGGCCTCCGGGACAGGAAGCTTTCTTT.

This clone came up a few times. The V call is TRBV14, the J call TRBJ2-1; D may be TRBD2 (7 bases). Deletions cut 1 base from V and 8 bases from J, with 15 bases between. The germline gives CDR1 SGHDN, CDR2 FVKESK. There are 15 residues in the CDR3. Here the CDR3 reads CASSQVAGAWDEQFF. CDR3 sequence (DNA): TGTGCCAGCAGCCAAGTCGCGGGGGCCTGGGATGAGCAGTTCTTC.

This clone has just a few counts. The chain is built from TRBV19 and TRBJ2-2, with TRBD1 identical over 10 bases. The CDR3 covers 16 residues. CDR1 is LNHDA and CDR2 is SQIVND in the germline V gene (reference sequence). V was pared by 4 bases and J by 5 bases, with 7 bases of the junction left unmatched. In nucleotides, the CDR3 is TGTGCCAGTAGTACCCCGACAGGGGGCAAGACCGGGGAGCTGTTTTTT. Amino acid sequence: CASSTPTGGKTGELFF.

Only a few counts were recorded for this clone. The chain is built from TRBV7-9 and TRBJ2-1; 10 bases are a match to TRBD2. Germline CDR1 SEHNR, CDR2 FQNEAQ (reference sequence). CDR3 length: 17 amino acids. After removal of 5 bases from V and 4 bases from J, the junction contained 11 bases not matched to a gene. The CDR3 DNA reads TGTGCCAGCAGCGACACTAGCGGGGAGGCTCCGTACAATGAGCAGTTCTTC. This codes for CASSDTSGEAPYNEQFF.

This clone has a handful of counts. The CDR3 spells CASSRLAGGDEQFF. CDR3 sequence (DNA): TGTGCCAGCAGCCGACTAGCGGGGGGAGATGAGCAGTTCTTC. The V and J genes are TRBV7-9 and TRBJ2-1; 13 nucleotides align to TRBD2. There are 14 residues in the CDR3. V was clipped by 5 bases and J by 8 bases; unmatched bases: 3. The V gene's germline CDR1 is SEHNR and CDR2 FQNEAQ (reference sequence).

This clone appeared a few times. This chain joins TRBV28 and TRBJ2-5; 8 nucleotides agree with TRBD1. The trim removed 3 bases at V and 5 bases at J, leaving 5 bases unmatched. This CDR3 comprises 14 residues. Per germline, CDR1 MDHEN and CDR2 SYDVKM. The CDR3 protein is CASSFQGARETQYF. CDR3 in DNA: TGTGCCAGCAGTTTCCAGGGGGCTCGGGAGACCCAGTACTTC.

J is TRBJ1-1 and V is TRBV5-1; D is undetermined. This CDR3 has 15 amino acids. Deletions cut 7 bases from V and 0 bases from J, with 16 bases between. The germline CDR1 and CDR2 sequences are SGHRS and YFSETQ. The CDR3 spells CASLPRPNLNTEAFF. The CDR3 DNA follows: TGCGCCAGCCTCCCCCGTCCGAACTTGAACACTGAAGCTTTCTTT. Drawing the rest from reference TRBV5-1 and TRBJ1-1, the complete variable domain is KAGVTQTPRYLIKTRGQQVTLSCSPISGHRSVSWYQQTPGQGLQFLFEYFSETQRNKGNFPGRFSGRQFSNSRSEMNVSTLELGDSALYLCASLPRPNLNTEAFFGQGTRLTVV.

This clone was observed a few times. The J gene is TRBJ2-2, the V gene TRBV7-6, with TRBD1 matching over 10 bases. Germline CDR1 SGHVS, CDR2 FNYEAQ. The CDR3 has 18 residues. V lost 4 bases and J lost 6; bases outside the gene matches: 14. CDR3 amino acids: CASSSGTGDLVRAGELFF. In nucleotides, the CDR3 is TGTGCCAGCAGCTCCGGGACAGGGGATTTGGTGAGGGCCGGGGAGCTGTTTTTT.

The CDR3 sequence: CASSLTGDQPQHF. CDR3 in DNA: TGTGCCAGCAGCTTGACAGGGGATCAGCCCCAGCATTTT. The V gene is TRBV11-1, the J gene TRBJ1-5; 8 nucleotides agree with TRBD1. CDR3 length equals 13 residues. V lost 3 bases to trimming and J lost 5 bases; unmatched junction nucleotides: 0. CDR1 is SGHAT, CDR2 FQDESV, per germline (reference sequence).

This clone turned up a few times. The J gene is TRBJ1-2, the V gene TRBV11-1; no firm D call. Germline V gene lookup returns CDR1 SGHAT and CDR2 FQDESV (reference sequence). Trimming removed 5 bases at V and 7 bases at J, with 20 bases between. The CDR3 length is 15 residues. The CDR3 coding sequence is TGTGCCAGCAGCCAAGAGGGCAGAGCTACCCTTGGCTACACCTTC. It encodes CASSQEGRATLGYTF.

The gene calls are TRBV19 and TRBJ1-6; D uncertain. The CDR3 length is 12 residues. Germline loops: CDR1 LNHDA, CDR2 SQIVND (reference sequence). The V end was cut by 11 bases, the J end by 11 bases, with 16 bases between. The CDR3 is CAALPRATPLHF. As DNA, the CDR3 is TGTGCCGCCCTCCCGCGGGCAACACCCCTCCACTTT.

The chain joins TRBV10-3 to TRBJ2-5; D may be TRBD1 (5 bases). The CDR3 spans 13 residues. V lost 5 bases to trimming and J lost 2 bases, with 9 bases between them. Germline CDR1 and CDR2: ENHRY and SYGVKD. The CDR3 DNA is TGTGCCATCAGTCCCCCAGGGCAAGAGACCCAGTACTTC. Translating gives CAISPPGQETQYF.

This rearrangement joins TRBV11-2 to TRBJ2-7; D is perhaps TRBD1 (6 bases). V was cut by 3 bases and J by 2 bases, with 17 bases left in between. CDR3 length equals 16 residues. Germline CDR1 reads SGHAT; CDR2 reads FQNNGV. CDR3 in DNA: TGTGCCAGCAGCTTCCCACCCGACAGGCAGACCTACGAGCAGTACTTC. Translated, it gives CASSFPPDRQTYEQYF.

This chain links TRBV27 with TRBJ1-6; D unclear. Deletions cut 3 bases from V and 10 bases from J, with 10 bases between. The CDR3 covers 13 residues. The germline V gene has CDR1 MNHEY and CDR2 SMNVEV (reference sequence). DNA for the CDR3: TGTGCCAGCAGTTTTACGACAAGCTCACCCCTCCACTTT. Translated: CASSFTTSSPLHF.